The source of this TCR beta chain is a study of blood T cell repertoires in COVID-19 (dated by TCRdb to about 2020). Background on the whole study: The collaborator samples originated in the United States, Italy and Spain and spanned the acute and convalescent phases of COVID-19. Where available, HLA class I and class II types were obtained from metadata supplied by the sample provider rather than from assay-based typing. The dataset comprised deeply sampled blood TCRbeta repertoires from subjects exposed to, actively infected with, or recovered from COVID-19. The prospective study material was composed of cDNA or gDNA derived from T cells, B-cell-depleted T cells, or PBMCs. Nearly every sample came with metadata listing a de-identified subject ID, COVID-19 status, age in years and sex. Samples came from the ongoing ImmuneRACE study (first 160 participants) plus 1,254 subjects from 6 global collaborators. The repertoires were released in a freely available public database intended as a resource for research on the immune response to SARS-CoV-2. What the study reported, not specific to this receptor: Clinical and demographic metadata were provided uncurated, with the amount varying by source and participant.

The immunoSEQ Assay, a bias-controlled multiplex PCR, was used to amplify TCRbeta CDR3 regions from genomic DNA. In the original analysis: Nucleated cell counts per sample were estimated from amplification of reference gene primers within the assay. Sequence reads were collapsed and filtered to measure the absolute abundance of every unique TCRbeta CDR3 rearrangement. For each sample, productive Simpson clonality was calculated as the square root of Simpson's diversity index across productive rearrangements. TCRdb stores this immuneACCESS table with in-frame sequences only. Part of the clones is absent; in the studies checked, under half of the shortfall reflects unresolved V genes, and no reason is known for the rest. That table furnishes V, J and clone size, whereas the DNA furnished D and trimming. This sample lists some 99,000 clones; over 70% were detected once. Together, the top ten hold around 22% of the sample.

Collaborating institutions collected whole blood in K2EDTA tubes following their own protocols. For TCRbeta analysis, collaborator samples were shipped as frozen whole blood, as isolated PBMCs, or as DNA extracted from either sample type. A note on this clone: There is no known antigen for this receptor. One base away there is no much larger clone; base qualities are not given.

V is pruned by 2 bases and J by 6 bases, leaving 6 bases of the junction without a gene match. For CDR1 and CDR2, the germline V gene lists SNHLY and FYNNEI. Its CDR3 holds 14 amino acids, cysteine through phenylalanine. Just the 42-base CDR3 DNA is kept, in frame starting at base 1. Sequenced input: peripheral blood. The origin of this receptor is a man aged 70-80 years with acute or convalescent COVID-19. The chain links TRBV2 with TRBJ2-7; the central 8 bases match TRBD2. The sequence in DNA is TGTGCCAGCAGTGAACAGCGGGAGAATCGCGAGCAGTACTTC. The resulting protein is CASSEQRENREQYF.